This T cell receptor beta chain is drawn from a study of shared clonotypes between healthy human individuals. The study's findings and limits: Memory subsets generally showed smaller estimated richness than naive subsets did. Clonotype sharing across donors was expected to vary with sequencing depth. Relative to their counterparts shared across all four donors, non-shared clonotypes exhibited diminished generation probabilities.

Here immunoSEQ multiplex PCR was the method, and the copy in TCRdb shows in-frame clones only, minus some. The table records roughly 380,000 clones, around 96% of them present only once. As regards this clone: Its antigen is not identified.

The sample comprised memory CD8+ T cells sorted from blood. Documented subset: CD45RO+ cells pooled with CCR7-negative TemRA cells. The clonotype was recovered from a man aged 25-45 years in good health.

The CDR3 protein is CASSQFIRRPGSPDTQYF. CDR3 coding DNA: TGTGCCAGCAGCCAATTTATCCGCCGACCAGGGAGCCCAGATACGCAGTATTTT. The V gene is TRBV11-2, the J gene TRBJ2-3, with D perhaps being TRBD1 or TRBD2 (5 bases each). Trimming removed 5 bases at V and 4 bases at J, with 25 bases between. CDR3 length: 18 residues. Germline CDR1 SGHAT, CDR2 FQNNGV.